The text below deals with one T cell receptor beta chain. What it binds is not known. Sequencing used immunoSEQ multiplex PCR; TCRdb keeps in-frame clones, though not all of them. The data contain hundreds of thousands of clones, approximately 88% of them singletons. The sample is drawn from a study of cytomegalovirus exposure and HLA in healthy donors. Study-wide findings and caveats: Investigators reported 164 TCR beta chains as tied to cytomegalovirus. The finding came from a later analysis; first-cohort TCR clusters tended to co-occur in the 90 to 150 validation repertoires.

V was pared by 1 base and J by 2 bases, with 16 bases between. Germline V gene lookup returns CDR1 SGHRS and CDR2 YFSETQ. The CDR3 runs to 16 residues. The chain is built from TRBV5-1 and TRBJ2-7; TRBD2 is a possible D gene (6 bases). Sequenced: PBMCs. This sequence originates from a woman under 30 in good health and CMV-seronegative. Written as DNA, the CDR3 is TGCGCCAGCAGCTTGACTAGCACCAAGAATACCTACGAGCAGTACTTC. Protein sequence: CASSLTSTKNTYEQYF.